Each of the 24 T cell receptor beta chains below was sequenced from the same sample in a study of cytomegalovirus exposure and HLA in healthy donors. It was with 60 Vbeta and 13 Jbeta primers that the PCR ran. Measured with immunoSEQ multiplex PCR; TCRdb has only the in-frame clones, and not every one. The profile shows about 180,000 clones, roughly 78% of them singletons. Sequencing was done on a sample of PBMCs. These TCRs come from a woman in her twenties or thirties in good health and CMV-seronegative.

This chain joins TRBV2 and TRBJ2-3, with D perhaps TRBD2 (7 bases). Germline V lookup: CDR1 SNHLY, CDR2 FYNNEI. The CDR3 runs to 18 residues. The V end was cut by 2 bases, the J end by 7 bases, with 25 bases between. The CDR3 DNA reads TGTGCCAGCAGTGAACCTAGACGCGCGGGGGCCCTTAGGAATACGCAGTATTTT. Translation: CASSEPRRAGALRNTQYF.

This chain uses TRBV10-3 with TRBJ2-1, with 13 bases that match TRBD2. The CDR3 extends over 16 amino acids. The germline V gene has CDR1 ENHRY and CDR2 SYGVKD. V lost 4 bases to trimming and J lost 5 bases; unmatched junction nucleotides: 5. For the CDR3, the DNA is TGTGCCATCAGTGCCCCGACTAGCGGGGGGAACAATGAGCAGTTCTTC. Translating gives CAISAPTSGGNNEQFF.

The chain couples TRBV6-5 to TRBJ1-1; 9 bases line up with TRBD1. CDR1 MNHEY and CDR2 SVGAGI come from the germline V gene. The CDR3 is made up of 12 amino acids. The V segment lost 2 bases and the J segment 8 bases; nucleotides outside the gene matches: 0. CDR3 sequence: CASSYGTGEAFF. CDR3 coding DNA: TGTGCCAGCAGTTACGGGACAGGGGAAGCTTTCTTT.

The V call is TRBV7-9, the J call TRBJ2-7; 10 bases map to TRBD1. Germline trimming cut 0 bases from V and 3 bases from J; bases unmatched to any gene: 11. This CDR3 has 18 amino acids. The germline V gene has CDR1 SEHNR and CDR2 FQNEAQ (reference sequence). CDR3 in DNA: TGTGCCAGCAGCTTAGCAAATTACCGGGACAGGGGACGCTACGAGCAGTACTTC. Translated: CASSLANYRDRGRYEQYF.

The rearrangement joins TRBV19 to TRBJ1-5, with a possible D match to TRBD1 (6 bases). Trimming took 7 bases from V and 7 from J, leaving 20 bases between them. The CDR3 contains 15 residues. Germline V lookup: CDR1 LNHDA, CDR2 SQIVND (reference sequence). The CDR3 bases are TGTGCCAGTAACTCCCAAGGCAGGGGAGGGCAGCCCCAGCATTTT. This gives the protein CASNSQGRGGQPQHF.

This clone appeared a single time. The CDR3 DNA is TGTGCCAGCAGTGAATCGACAGGGATAGTTGAAGAGACCCAGTACTTC. This codes for CASSESTGIVEETQYF. The rearrangement joins TRBV6-1 to TRBJ2-5; the match to TRBD1 covers 7 bases. CDR3 size: 16 residues. Germline V gene lookup returns CDR1 MNHNS and CDR2 SASEGT. Trimming at V came to 2 bases and at J to 3 bases, leaving 9 bases not matched to a gene.

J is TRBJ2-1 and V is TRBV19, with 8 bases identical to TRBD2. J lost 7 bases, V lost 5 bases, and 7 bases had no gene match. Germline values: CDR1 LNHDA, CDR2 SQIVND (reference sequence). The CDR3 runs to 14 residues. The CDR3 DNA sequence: TGTGCCAGTAGTTTTATTGGCGGGGGGAATGAGCAGTTCTTC. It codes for CASSFIGGGNEQFF.

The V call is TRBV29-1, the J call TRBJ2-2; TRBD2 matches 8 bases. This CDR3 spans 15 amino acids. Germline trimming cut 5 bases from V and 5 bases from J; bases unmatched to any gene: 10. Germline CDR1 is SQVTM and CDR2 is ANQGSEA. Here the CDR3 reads CSVYGGALGTGELFF. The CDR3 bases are TGCAGCGTTTACGGGGGGGCCCTCGGGACCGGGGAGCTGTTTTTT.

This chain's CDR3 is CASSTRQEAFF. The CDR3 DNA reads as TGTGCCAGCAGTACTCGACAAGAAGCTTTCTTT. The V gene is TRBV6-1, the J gene TRBJ1-1, with D unclear. V lost 5 bases and J lost 8, with 9 bases in between. This CDR3 has 11 residues. From germline, CDR1 is MNHNS and CDR2 SASEGT.

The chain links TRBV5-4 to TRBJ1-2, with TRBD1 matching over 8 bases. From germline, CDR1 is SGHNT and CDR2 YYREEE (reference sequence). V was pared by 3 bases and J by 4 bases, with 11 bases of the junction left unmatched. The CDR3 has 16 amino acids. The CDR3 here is CASSSPSRGPRYGYTF. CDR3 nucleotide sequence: TGTGCCAGCAGCTCGCCATCCAGGGGGCCGCGCTATGGCTACACCTTC.

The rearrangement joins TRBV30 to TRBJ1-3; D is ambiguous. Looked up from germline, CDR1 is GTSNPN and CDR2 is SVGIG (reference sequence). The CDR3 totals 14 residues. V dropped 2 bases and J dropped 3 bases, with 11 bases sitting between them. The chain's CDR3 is CAWSYEGYGNTIYF. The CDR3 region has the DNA TGTGCCTGGAGTTATGAGGGATATGGAAACACCATATATTTT.

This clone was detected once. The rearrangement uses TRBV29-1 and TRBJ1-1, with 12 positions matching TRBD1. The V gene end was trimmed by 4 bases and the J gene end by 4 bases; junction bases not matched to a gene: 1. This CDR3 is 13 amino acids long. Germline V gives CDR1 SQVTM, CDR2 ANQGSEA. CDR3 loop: CSVGDRGLTEAFF. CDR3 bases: TGCAGCGTTGGGGACAGGGGGCTCACTGAAGCTTTCTTT.

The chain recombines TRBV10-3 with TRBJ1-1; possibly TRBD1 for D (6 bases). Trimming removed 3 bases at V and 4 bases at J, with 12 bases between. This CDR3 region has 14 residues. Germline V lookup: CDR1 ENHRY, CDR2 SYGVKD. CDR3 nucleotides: TGTGCCATCAGTGATGAGGACAGATCCACTGAAGCTTTCTTT. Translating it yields CAISDEDRSTEAFF.

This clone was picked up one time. In DNA, the CDR3 is TGCAGCGTTTCGGGACTAGCGGGGATCGACGAGCAGTACTTC. This gives the protein CSVSGLAGIDEQYF. The chain has TRBV29-1 and TRBJ2-7, with 13 bases aligning to TRBD2. This CDR3 comprises 14 residues. Germline V CDR1 and CDR2: SQVTM, ANQGSEA. The V and J ends lost 5 bases and 5 bases, in that order; junction bases with no gene match: 6.

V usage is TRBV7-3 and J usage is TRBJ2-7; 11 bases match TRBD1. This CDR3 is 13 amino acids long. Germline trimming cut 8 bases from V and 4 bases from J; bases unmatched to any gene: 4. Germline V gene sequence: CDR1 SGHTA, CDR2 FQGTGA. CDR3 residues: CASPWDRGYEQYF. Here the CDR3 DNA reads TGTGCCAGCCCGTGGGACAGGGGGTACGAGCAGTACTTC.

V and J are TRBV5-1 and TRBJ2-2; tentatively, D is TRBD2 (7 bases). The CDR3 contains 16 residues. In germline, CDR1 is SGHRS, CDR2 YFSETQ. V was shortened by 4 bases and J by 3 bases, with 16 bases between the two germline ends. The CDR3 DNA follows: TGCGCCAGCAGCCCTAGGGGAGGGGGTGACACCGGGGAGCTGTTTTTT. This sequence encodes CASSPRGGGDTGELFF.

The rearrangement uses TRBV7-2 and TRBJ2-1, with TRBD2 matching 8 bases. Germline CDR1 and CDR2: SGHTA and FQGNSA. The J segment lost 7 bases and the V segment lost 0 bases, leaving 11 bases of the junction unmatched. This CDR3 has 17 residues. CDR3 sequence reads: CASSLAARAGGLNEQFF. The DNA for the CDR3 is TGTGCCAGCAGCTTAGCGGCTCGGGCGGGGGGCCTTAATGAGCAGTTCTTC.

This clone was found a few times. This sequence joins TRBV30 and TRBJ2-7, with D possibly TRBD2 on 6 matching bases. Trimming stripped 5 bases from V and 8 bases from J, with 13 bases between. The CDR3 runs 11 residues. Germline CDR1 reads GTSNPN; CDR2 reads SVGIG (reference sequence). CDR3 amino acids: CAWGGTAKQYF. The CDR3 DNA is TGTGCCTGGGGAGGGACCGCGAAGCAGTACTTC.

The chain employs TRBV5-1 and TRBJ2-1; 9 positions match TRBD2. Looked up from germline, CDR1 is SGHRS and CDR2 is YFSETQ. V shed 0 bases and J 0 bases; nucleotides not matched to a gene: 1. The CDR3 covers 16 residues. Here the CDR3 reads CASSLGLAVSYNEQFF. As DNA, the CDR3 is TGCGCCAGCAGCTTGGGACTAGCGGTCTCCTACAATGAGCAGTTCTTC. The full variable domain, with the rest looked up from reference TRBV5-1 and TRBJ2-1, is KAGVTQTPRYLIKTRGQQVTLSCSPISGHRSVSWYQQTPGQGLQFLFEYFSETQRNKGNFPGRFSGRQFSNSRSEMNVSTLELGDSALYLCASSLGLAVSYNEQFFGPGTRLTVL.

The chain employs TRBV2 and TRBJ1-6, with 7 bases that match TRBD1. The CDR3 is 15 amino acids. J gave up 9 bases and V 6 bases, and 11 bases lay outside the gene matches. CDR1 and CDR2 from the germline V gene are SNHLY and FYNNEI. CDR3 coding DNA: TGTGCCAGCAGCCCTCTGTCCCAGGGGGGTTCACCCCTCCACTTT. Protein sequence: CASSPLSQGGSPLHF.

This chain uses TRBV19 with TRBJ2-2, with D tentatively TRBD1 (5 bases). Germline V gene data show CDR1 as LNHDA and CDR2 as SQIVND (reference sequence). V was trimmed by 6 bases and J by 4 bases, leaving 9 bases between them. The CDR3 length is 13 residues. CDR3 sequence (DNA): TGTGCCAGTAGAGCCCAGGGCACCGGGGAGCTGTTTTTT. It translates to CASRAQGTGELFF.

Here the CDR3 reads CSGGAAGGLTNTGELFF. In nucleotides, the CDR3 is TGCAGCGGGGGCGCGGCGGGGGGTTTGACGAACACCGGGGAGCTGTTTTTT. This chain uses TRBV29-1 with TRBJ2-2; TRBD2 agrees at 8 bases. Germline CDR1 SQVTM, CDR2 ANQGSEA. The J segment lost 0 bases and the V segment lost 7 bases, leaving 13 bases of the junction unmatched. This CDR3 region has 17 residues.

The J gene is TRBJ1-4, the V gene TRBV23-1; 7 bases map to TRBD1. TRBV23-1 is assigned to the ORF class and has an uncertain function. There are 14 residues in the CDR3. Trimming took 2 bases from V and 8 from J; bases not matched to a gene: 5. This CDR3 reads CASSQRTGGEKLFF. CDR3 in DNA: TGCGCCAGCAGTCAAAGGACAGGAGGAGAAAAACTGTTTTTT.

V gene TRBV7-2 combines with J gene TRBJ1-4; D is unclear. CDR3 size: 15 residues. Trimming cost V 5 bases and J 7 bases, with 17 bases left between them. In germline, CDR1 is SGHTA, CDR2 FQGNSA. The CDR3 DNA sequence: TGTGCCAGCAGCCCTCAGGTGTCCGTGGGTGAAAAACTGTTTTTT. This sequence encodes CASSPQVSVGEKLFF.